This T cell receptor (beta chain) was captured by sequencing in a study of chemoradiotherapy in HPV16-positive cancers. Broader study findings: Candidate HPV-specific clones and E7-related TCR motifs grew in tumor during treatment.

A note on this clone: Its matching antigen is unknown.

Germline values: CDR1 SGHNT, CDR2 YYREEE (reference sequence). Trimming left V 0 bases short and J 7 bases short, with 9 bases between. There are 13 residues in the CDR3. Assay: immunoSEQ multiplex PCR; the TCRdb copy retains only in-frame clones and omits some. The repertoire holds 3,000 or so clones, more than 90% seen once, with nearly 4% in the top ten. Material: tumor tissue, obtained from a patient who underwent chemoradiotherapy. The J gene is TRBJ2-3, the V gene TRBV5-4; no definite D call. The TCR comes from a human donor with HPV-associated anogenital cancer. The CDR3 reads CASSLELQNTQYF. CDR3 in DNA: TGTGCCAGCAGCTTGGAGCTCCAAAATACGCAGTATTTT.